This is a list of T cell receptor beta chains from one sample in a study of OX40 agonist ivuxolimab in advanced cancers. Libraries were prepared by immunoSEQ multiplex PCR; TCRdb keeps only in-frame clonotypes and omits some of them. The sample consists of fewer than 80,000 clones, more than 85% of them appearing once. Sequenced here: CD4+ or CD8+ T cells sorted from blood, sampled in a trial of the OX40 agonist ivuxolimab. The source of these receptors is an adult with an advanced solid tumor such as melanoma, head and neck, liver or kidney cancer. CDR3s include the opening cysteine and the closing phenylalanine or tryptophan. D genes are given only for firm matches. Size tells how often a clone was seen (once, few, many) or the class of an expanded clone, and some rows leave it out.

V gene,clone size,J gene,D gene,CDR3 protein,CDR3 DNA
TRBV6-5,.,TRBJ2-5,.,CASRTGTTRKETQYF,TGTGCCAGCAGAACCGGGACCACCCGTAAAGAGACCCAGTACTTC
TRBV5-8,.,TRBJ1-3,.,CASSLGLGQDISGNTIYF,TGTGCCAGCAGCTTGGGCTTGGGGCAGGACATCTCTGGAAACACCATATATTTT
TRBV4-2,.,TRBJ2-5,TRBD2,CASSLLAGTTSNQETQYF,TGTGCCAGCAGCCTTCTAGCGGGGACGACGTCAAACCAAGAGACCCAGTACTTC
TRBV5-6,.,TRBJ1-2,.,CASSSGSVYGYTF,TGTGCCAGCAGCTCGGGATCTGTCTATGGCTACACCTTC
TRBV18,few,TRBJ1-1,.,CASSPRDLGNTEAFF,TGTGCCAGCTCACCAAGGGACCTGGGGAACACTGAAGCTTTCTTT
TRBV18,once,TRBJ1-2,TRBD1,CASSPGDRVDYGYTF,TGTGCCAGCTCACCAGGGGACAGGGTGGACTATGGCTACACCTTC
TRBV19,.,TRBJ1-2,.,CASSKVHSLNYGYTF,TGTGCCAGTAGTAAAGTTCACAGCCTCAACTATGGCTACACCTTC
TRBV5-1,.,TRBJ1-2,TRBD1,CASSYGPYGQGAYGYTF,TGCGCCAGCAGCTACGGCCCTTATGGACAGGGGGCCTATGGCTACACCTTC
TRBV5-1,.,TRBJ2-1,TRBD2,CATLPLAGGTRNEQFF,TGCGCCACCTTACCCCTAGCGGGGGGCACACGAAATGAGCAGTTCTTC
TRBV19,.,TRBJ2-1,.,CASSPGTSSYNEQFF,TGTGCCAGTAGTCCCGGGACATCGTCCTACAATGAGCAGTTCTTC
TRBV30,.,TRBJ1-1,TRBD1,CARGGRAVNTEAFF,TGTGCCCGAGGGGGCAGGGCGGTGAACACTGAAGCTTTCTTT
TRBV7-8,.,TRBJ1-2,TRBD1,CASSLRGRGKWHYGYTF,TGTGCCAGCAGCTTAAGGGGCAGGGGGAAATGGCACTATGGCTACACCTTC
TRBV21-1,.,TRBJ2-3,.,CKVQGAQYF,TGTAAGGTTCAGGGGGCGCAGTATTTT
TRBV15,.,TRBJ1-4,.,CATSRDLGGNEKLFF,TGTGCCACCAGCAGAGATCTGGGGGGTAATGAAAAACTGTTTTTT
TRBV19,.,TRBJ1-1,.,CASSIYVSNTEAFF,TGTGCCAGTAGTATTTACGTGTCGAACACTGAAGCTTTCTTT
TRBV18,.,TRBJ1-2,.,CASSTLGVGENGYTF,TGTGCCAGCTCAACGTTAGGTGTTGGGGAAAACGGCTACACCTTC
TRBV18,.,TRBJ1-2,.,CASSPLETENYGYTF,TGTGCCAGCTCACCACTCGAAACAGAGAACTATGGCTACACCTTC
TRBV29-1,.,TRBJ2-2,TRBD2,CSVLGGTTGELFF,TGCAGCGTTTTGGGGGGGACCACCGGGGAGCTGTTTTTT
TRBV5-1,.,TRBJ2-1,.,CASSYSGSPNEQFF,TGCGCCAGCAGCTACTCCGGGTCTCCCAATGAGCAGTTCTTC
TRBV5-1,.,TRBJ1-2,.,CASSTNLDGNYGYTF,TGCGCCAGCAGCACAAATCTGGACGGAAACTATGGCTACACCTTC
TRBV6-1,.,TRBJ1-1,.,CASRLQGNAEAFF,TGTGCCAGCAGGCTCCAGGGGAATGCTGAAGCTTTCTTT
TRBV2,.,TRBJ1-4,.,CASSTKRGEKLFF,TGTGCCAGCAGCACCAAACGCGGTGAAAAACTGTTTTTT
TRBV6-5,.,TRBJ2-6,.,CASSYWRGANVLTF,TGTGCCAGCAGTTACTGGAGGGGGGCCAACGTCCTGACTTTC
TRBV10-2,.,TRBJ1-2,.,CASSEPGIGGYTF,TGCGCCAGCAGTGAACCAGGGATCGGTGGCTACACCTTC
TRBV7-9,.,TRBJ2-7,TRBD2,CASSLVLAGSYEQYF,TGTGCCAGCAGCTTAGTGCTAGCGGGATCCTACGAGCAGTACTTC
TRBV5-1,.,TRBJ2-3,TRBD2,CASSGGVAGGLTDTQYF,TGCGCCAGCAGCGGTGGGGTAGCGGGGGGCCTCACAGATACGCAGTATTTT
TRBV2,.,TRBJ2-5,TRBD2,CASCPGLAGQGETQYF,TGTGCCAGCTGCCCGGGACTAGCGGGGCAGGGGGAGACCCAGTACTTC
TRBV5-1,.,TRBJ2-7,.,CASSLVGGSSYEQYF,TGCGCCAGCAGCTTGGTCGGGGGAAGCTCCTACGAGCAGTACTTC
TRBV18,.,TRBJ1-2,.,CASSPVGEINYGYTF,TGTGCCAGCTCACCAGTTGGAGAGATTAACTATGGCTACACCTTC
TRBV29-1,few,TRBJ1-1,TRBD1,CSARDRSYTEAFF,TGCAGCGCCCGGGACAGAAGCTACACTGAAGCTTTCTTT
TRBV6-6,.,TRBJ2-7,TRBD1,CASSYQTGYEQYF,TGTGCCAGCAGTTACCAGACAGGGTACGAGCAGTACTTC
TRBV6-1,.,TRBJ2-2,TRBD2,CASSEASLAGGRFAGELFF,TGTGCCAGCAGTGAAGCTTCACTAGCGGGGGGGCGGTTCGCCGGGGAGCTGTTTTTT
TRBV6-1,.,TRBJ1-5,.,CASSKIPYQPQHF,TGTGCCAGCAGTAAGATCCCCTATCAGCCCCAGCATTTT
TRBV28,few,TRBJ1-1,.,CASSLTLATEAFF,TGTGCCAGCAGTCTTACGTTGGCAACTGAAGCTTTCTTT
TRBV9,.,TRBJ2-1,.,CASSVGLGNNEQFF,TGTGCCAGCAGCGTGGGGTTGGGCAACAATGAGCAGTTCTTC
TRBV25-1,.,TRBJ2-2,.,CASSELDYKTGELFF,TGTGCCAGCAGTGAACTTGACTACAAAACCGGGGAGCTGTTTTTT
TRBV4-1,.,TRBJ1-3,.,CASSQAPTRGWAGNTIYF,TGCGCCAGCAGCCAAGCTCCAACCAGGGGTTGGGCTGGAAACACCATATATTTT
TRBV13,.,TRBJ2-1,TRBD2,CASSQLAGGRSSYNEQFF,TGTGCCAGCAGCCAACTAGCGGGGGGCCGAAGCTCCTACAATGAGCAGTTCTTC